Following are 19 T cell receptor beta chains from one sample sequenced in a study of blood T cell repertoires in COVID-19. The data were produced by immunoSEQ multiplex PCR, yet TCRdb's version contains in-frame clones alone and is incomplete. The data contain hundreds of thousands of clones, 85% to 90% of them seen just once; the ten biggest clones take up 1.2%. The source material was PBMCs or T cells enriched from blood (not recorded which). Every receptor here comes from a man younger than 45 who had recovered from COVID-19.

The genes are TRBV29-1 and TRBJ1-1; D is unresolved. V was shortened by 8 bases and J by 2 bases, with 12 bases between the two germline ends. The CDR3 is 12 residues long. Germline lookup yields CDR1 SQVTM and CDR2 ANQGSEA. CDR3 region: CSSDNQNTEAFF. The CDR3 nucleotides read TGCAGCTCTGACAACCAAAACACTGAAGCTTTCTTT.

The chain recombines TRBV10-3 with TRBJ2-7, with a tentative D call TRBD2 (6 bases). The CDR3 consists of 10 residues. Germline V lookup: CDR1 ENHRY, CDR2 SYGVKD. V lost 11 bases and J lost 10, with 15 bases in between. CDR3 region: CAPQAGGQYF. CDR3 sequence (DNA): TGTGCCCCCCAAGCCGGGGGTCAGTACTTC.

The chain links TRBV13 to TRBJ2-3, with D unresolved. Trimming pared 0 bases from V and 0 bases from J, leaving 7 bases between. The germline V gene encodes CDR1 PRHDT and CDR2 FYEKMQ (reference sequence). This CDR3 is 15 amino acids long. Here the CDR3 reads CASSLGYPSTDTQYF. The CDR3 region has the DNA TGTGCCAGCAGCTTAGGCTACCCTAGCACAGATACGCAGTATTTT.

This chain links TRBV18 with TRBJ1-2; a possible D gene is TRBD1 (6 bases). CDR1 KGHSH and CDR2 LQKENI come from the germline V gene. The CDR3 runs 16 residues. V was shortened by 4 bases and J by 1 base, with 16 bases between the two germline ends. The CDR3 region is CASSLSSRGNNYGYTF. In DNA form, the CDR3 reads TGTGCCAGCTCACTGTCGAGCAGGGGAAATAACTATGGCTACACCTTC.

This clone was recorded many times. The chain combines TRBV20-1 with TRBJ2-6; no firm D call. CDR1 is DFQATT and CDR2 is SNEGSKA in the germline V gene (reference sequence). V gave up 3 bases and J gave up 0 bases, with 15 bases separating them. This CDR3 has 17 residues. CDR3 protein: CSASSGSSSSGANVLTF. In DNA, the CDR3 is TGCAGTGCTAGTAGTGGCAGCTCTAGCTCTGGGGCCAACGTCCTGACTTTC.

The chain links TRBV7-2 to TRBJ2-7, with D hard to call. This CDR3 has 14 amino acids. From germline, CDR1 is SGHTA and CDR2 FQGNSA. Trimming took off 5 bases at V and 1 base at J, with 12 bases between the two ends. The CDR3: CASSQERYSYEQYF. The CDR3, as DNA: TGTGCCAGCAGCCAAGAACGGTATTCCTACGAGCAGTACTTC.

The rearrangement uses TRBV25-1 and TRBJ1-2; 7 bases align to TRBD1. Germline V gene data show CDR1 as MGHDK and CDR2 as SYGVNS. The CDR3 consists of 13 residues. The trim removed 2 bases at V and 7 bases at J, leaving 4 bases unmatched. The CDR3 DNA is TGTGCCAGCAGTGAAGTAGGGGGCCCTGGCTACACCTTC. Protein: CASSEVGGPGYTF.

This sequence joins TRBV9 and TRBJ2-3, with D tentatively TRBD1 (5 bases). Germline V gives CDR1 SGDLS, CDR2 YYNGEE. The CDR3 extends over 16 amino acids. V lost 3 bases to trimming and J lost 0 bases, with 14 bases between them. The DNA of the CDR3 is TGTGCCAGCAGCGCCCCGCCTCAGGGCAGCACAGATACGCAGTATTTT. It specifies CASSAPPQGSTDTQYF.

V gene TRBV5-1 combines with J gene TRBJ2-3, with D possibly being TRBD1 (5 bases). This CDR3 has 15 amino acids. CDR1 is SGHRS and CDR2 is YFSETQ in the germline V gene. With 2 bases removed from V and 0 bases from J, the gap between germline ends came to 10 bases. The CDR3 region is CASSLGRASTDTQYF. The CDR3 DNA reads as TGCGCCAGCAGCTTAGGCAGGGCTAGCACAGATACGCAGTATTTT. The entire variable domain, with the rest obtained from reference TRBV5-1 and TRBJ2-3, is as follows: KAGVTQTPRYLIKTRGQQVTLSCSPISGHRSVSWYQQTPGQGLQFLFEYFSETQRNKGNFPGRFSGRQFSNSRSEMNVSTLELGDSALYLCASSLGRASTDTQYFGPGTRLTVL.

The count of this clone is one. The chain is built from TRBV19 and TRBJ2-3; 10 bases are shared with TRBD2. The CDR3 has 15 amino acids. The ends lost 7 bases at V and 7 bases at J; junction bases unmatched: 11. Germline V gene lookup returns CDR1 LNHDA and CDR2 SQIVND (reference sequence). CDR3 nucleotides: TGTGCCAGTACCCCAGGACTAGCGGCGGGATATACGCAGTATTTT. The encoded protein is CASTPGLAAGYTQYF.

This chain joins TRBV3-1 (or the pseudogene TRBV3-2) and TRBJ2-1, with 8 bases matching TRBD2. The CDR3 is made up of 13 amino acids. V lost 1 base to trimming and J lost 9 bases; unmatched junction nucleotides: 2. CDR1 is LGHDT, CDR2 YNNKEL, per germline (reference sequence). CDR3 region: CASSQGGGREQFF. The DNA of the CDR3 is TGTGCCAGCAGCCAAGGCGGGGGGCGTGAGCAGTTCTTC.

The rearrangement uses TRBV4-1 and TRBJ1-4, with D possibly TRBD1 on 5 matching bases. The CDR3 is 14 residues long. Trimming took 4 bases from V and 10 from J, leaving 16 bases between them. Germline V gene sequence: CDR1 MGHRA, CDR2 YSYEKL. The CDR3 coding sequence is TGCGCCAGCAGCCCTTCAGGTGGGGGGGTAAAACTGTTTTTT. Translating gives CASSPSGGGVKLFF.

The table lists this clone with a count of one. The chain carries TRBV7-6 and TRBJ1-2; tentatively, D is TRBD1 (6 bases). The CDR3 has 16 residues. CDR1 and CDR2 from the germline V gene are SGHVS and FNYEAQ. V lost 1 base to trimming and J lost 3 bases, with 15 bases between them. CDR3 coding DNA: TGTGCCAGCAGCTTAGTTTCGGAGAGGACAGACTATGGCTACACCTTC. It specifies CASSLVSERTDYGYTF.

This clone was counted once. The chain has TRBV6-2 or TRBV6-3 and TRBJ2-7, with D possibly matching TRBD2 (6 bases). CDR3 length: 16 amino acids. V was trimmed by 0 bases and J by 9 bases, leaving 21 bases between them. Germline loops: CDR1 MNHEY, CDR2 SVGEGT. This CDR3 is CASSYSMAGTQPVQYF. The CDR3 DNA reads TGTGCCAGCAGTTACTCGATGGCGGGAACCCAACCGGTGCAGTACTTC.

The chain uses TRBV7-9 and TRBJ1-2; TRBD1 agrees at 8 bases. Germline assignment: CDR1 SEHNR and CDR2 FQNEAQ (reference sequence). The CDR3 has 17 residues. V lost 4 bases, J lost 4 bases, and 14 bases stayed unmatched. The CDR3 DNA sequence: TGTGCCAGCAGCTCCACCGTTGCACAGGGGGACCGCTATGGCTACACCTTC. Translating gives CASSSTVAQGDRYGYTF.

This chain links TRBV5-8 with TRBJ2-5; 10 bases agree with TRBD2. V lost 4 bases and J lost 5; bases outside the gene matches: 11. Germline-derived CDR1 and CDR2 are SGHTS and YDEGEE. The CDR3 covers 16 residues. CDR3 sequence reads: CASSQEPGLAIETQYF. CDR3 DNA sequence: TGTGCCAGCAGCCAGGAACCGGGACTAGCGATCGAGACCCAGTACTTC.

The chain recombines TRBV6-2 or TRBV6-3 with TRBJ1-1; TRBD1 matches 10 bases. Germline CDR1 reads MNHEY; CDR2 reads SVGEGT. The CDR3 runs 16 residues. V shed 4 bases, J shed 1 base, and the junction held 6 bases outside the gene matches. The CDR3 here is CASSSGGTGENTEAFF. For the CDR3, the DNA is TGTGCCAGCAGTTCCGGGGGGACAGGGGAGAACACTGAAGCTTTCTTT.

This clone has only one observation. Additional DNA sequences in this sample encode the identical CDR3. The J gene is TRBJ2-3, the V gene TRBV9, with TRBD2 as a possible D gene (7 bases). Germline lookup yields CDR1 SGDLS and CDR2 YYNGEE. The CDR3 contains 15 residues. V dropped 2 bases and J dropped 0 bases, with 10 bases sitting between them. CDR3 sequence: CASSVGGASTDTQYF. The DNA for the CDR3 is TGTGCCAGCAGCGTGGGGGGGGCCAGCACAGATACGCAGTATTTT. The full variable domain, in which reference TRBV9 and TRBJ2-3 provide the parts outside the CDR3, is DSGVTQTPKHLITATGQRVTLRCSPRSGDLSVYWYQQSLDQGLQFLIQYYNGEERAKGNILERFSAQQFPDLHSELNLSSLELGDSALYFCASSVGGASTDTQYFGPGTRLTVL.

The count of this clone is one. CDR3 residues: CASSLARGNEQFF. The CDR3 nucleotides are TGTGCCAGCAGCTTGGCCAGGGGGAATGAGCAGTTCTTC. This rearrangement joins TRBV5-4 to TRBJ2-1; 7 positions match TRBD1. V lost 0 bases to trimming and J lost 7 bases; unmatched junction nucleotides: 1. Germline V gene sequence: CDR1 SGHNT, CDR2 YYREEE (reference sequence). The CDR3 spans 13 residues.